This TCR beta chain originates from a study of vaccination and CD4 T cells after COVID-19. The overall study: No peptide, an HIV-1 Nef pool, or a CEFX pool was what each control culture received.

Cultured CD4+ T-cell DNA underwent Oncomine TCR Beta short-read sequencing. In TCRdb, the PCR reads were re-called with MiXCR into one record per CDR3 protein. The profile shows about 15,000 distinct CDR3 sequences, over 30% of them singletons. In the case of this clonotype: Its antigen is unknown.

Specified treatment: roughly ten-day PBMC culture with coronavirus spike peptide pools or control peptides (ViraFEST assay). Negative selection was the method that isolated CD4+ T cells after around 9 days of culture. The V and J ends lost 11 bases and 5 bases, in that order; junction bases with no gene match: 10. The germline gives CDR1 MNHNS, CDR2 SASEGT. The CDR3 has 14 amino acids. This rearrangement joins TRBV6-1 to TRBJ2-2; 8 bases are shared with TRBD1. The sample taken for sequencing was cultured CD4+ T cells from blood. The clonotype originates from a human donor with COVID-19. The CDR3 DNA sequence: TGTGCCGGGCAGGGGGCTCTAACAACCGGGGAGCTGTTTTTT. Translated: CAGQGALTTGELFF.